This TCR beta chain was sequenced for a study of tumor-infiltrating lymphocytes in primary liver carcinoma. The CDR3 runs 15 residues. The V gene lost 3 bases and the J gene lost 15 bases, with 24 bases spanning the gap. CDR1 is SGHNT, CDR2 YENEEA, per germline. cDNA specific to TCR beta was made from approximately 0.55 ug of total RNA, with a constant-region primer employed for priming. Construction of TCR beta libraries relied on three successive nested multiplex PCR rounds employing slightly modified ARM-PCR. Investigators reported that the first two PCR rounds, at roughly 11 cycles each, used TRBV1-TRBV30 forward primers with a C-beta reverse primer. TCRdb re-called the multiplex PCR reads with MiXCR, one entry per CDR3 protein. The table has fewer than 400,000 distinct CDR3 sequences, 45% to 70% seen once. Blood RNA came from unsorted whole blood; germline DNA was also extracted. General observations from the study: Tumors and blood were compared for top-250-clone fraction, and tumors had the significantly higher value (p = 0.039). Since the samples were bulk and unsorted, the CD4+ and CD8+ repertoires were not compared. Tumor-adjacent and tumor-blood pairs shared a smaller degree of overlap than tumor region pairs.

Concerning this clonotype: Its target is not known.

This sequence originates from a woman between 25 and 40 years old with primary liver carcinoma and hepatitis B virus infection. The chain recombines TRBV11-3 with TRBJ2-1; no clear D gene. The sample consisted of peripheral blood. In DNA form, the CDR3 reads TGTGCCAGCAGCTTGAGGCCGACCCACTCTGAGCCCCGGTTCTTC. This gives the protein CASSLRPTHSEPRFF.